The rows below give T cell receptor beta chains drawn from one sample of a study of T cell responses to AZD1222 COVID-19 vaccine. Libraries were prepared by immunoSEQ multiplex PCR; TCRdb keeps only in-frame clonotypes and omits some of them. Of tens of thousands of clones in the sample, roughly 88% were seen once. The sequencing used peripheral blood, collected 28 days after the second AZD1222 dose. The receptors stem from an adult who received the AZD1222 COVID-19 vaccine. CDR3s include the opening cysteine and the closing phenylalanine or tryptophan. Each record gives: D gene, J gene, clone size, V gene, CDR3 protein, CDR3 DNA. A D gene is named only where the DNA matches it firmly. Only part of the rows carry a size: once, few, many, or a class if the clone is expanded.

D gene: -; J gene: TRBJ1-2; clone size: -; V gene: TRBV3-1/TRBV3-2; CDR3 protein: CASSQGSAVYGYTF; CDR3 DNA: TGTGCCAGCAGCCAAGGCTCCGCTGTATATGGCTACACCTTC
D gene: -; J gene: TRBJ1-4; clone size: -; V gene: TRBV5-1; CDR3 protein: CASSSIPTATNEKLFF; CDR3 DNA: TGCGCCAGCAGCTCAATCCCGACAGCAACTAATGAAAAACTGTTTTTT
D gene: TRBD1; J gene: TRBJ2-2; clone size: -; V gene: TRBV13; CDR3 protein: CASSSLDREGVGELFF; CDR3 DNA: TGTGCCAGCAGCTCACTGGACAGGGAAGGGGTCGGGGAGCTGTTTTTT
D gene: -; J gene: TRBJ1-2; clone size: -; V gene: TRBV5-1; CDR3 protein: CASSLGSADYGYTF; CDR3 DNA: TGCGCCAGCAGCCTGGGCTCGGCGGACTATGGCTACACCTTC
D gene: -; J gene: TRBJ1-3; clone size: -; V gene: TRBV12-3/TRBV12-4; CDR3 protein: CASEASSGNTIYF; CDR3 DNA: TGTGCCAGCGAAGCCTCCTCTGGAAACACCATATATTTT
D gene: -; J gene: TRBJ1-3; clone size: -; V gene: TRBV5-1; CDR3 protein: CASSLGMALSGNTIYF; CDR3 DNA: TGCGCCAGCAGCTTGGGGATGGCACTCAGTGGAAACACCATATATTTT
D gene: -; J gene: TRBJ1-6; clone size: -; V gene: TRBV27; CDR3 protein: CASSPPRGGRNSPLHF; CDR3 DNA: TGTGCCAGCAGTCCCCCCCGAGGAGGGCGGAATTCACCCCTCCACTTT
D gene: TRBD1; J gene: TRBJ1-1; clone size: few; V gene: TRBV10-2; CDR3 protein: CASRPKGQVFIDTEAFF; CDR3 DNA: TGCGCCAGCAGACCAAAGGGACAGGTCTTTATTGACACTGAAGCTTTCTTT
D gene: TRBD1; J gene: TRBJ1-2; clone size: -; V gene: TRBV6-5; CDR3 protein: CASSPWTGDGYTF; CDR3 DNA: TGTGCCAGCAGTCCGTGGACAGGGGATGGCTACACCTTC
D gene: -; J gene: TRBJ1-5; clone size: -; V gene: TRBV27; CDR3 protein: CASSLSGGTILSFSNQPQHF; CDR3 DNA: TGTGCCAGCAGTTTATCGGGTGGGACAATTCTCTCGTTTAGCAATCAGCCCCAGCATTTT
D gene: TRBD2; J gene: TRBJ2-5; clone size: -; V gene: TRBV9; CDR3 protein: CASSVATSGGSQETQYF; CDR3 DNA: TGTGCCAGCAGCGTAGCGACTAGCGGGGGCTCTCAAGAGACCCAGTACTTC
D gene: -; J gene: TRBJ2-1; clone size: -; V gene: TRBV24-1; CDR3 protein: CATSDYPGIGEYEQFF; CDR3 DNA: TGTGCCACCAGTGATTATCCGGGAATAGGTGAATATGAGCAGTTCTTC